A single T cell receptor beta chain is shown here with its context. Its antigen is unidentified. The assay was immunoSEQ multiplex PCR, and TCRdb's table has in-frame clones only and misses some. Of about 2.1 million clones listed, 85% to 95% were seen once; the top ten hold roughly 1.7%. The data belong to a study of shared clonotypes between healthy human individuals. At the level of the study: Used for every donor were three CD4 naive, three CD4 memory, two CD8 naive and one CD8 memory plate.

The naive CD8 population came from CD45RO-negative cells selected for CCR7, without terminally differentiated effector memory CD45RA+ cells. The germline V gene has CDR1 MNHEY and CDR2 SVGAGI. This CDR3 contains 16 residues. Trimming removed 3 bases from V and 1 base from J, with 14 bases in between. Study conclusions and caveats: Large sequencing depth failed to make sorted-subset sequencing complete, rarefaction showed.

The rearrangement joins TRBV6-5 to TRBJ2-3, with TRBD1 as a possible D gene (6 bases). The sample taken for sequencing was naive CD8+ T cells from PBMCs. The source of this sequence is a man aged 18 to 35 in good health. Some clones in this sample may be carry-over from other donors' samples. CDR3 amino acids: CASSYKPWGRTDTQYF. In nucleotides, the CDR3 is TGTGCCAGCAGTTATAAGCCCTGGGGGCGCACAGATACGCAGTATTTT.